The T cell receptor beta chain described here comes from a study of T cell repertoires in cytomegalovirus infection. Study details: Indicated by public TCR beta signatures were CMV infection and matching HLA type. General study findings and limits: Carriers of CMV and the relevant HLA type were discriminated by public TCR beta frequency. The ex vivo response showed dominance by HLA-C-restricted CMV-specific TCR beta clonotypes.

TCRdb ran MiXCR on the reads and lists one entry per CDR3 protein. The top ten hold 10% to 15% of the sample, which has about 920,000 distinct CDR3 sequences, roughly 30% seen once. Germline CDR1 is MNHEY and CDR2 is SVGAGI. The CDR3 length is 11 residues. Concerning this clonotype: The target antigen is unknown.

This specimen was cultured CD8+ T cells from PBMCs, taken from culture after CMV antigen stimulation. The chain couples TRBV6-5 to TRBJ1-2; 7 bases map to TRBD1. The receptor was isolated from a human donor in good health (CMV status not recorded). Some clones in this sample may be carry-over from other donors' samples. CDR3 nucleotide sequence: TGTGTCGTACAGGGGTTCTATGGCTACACCTTC. Translated, it gives CVVQGFYGYTF.